This TCR beta chain emerged from a study of blood T cell repertoires in COVID-19. Study-level background: T cells, B-cell-depleted T cells, or PBMCs supplied cDNA or gDNA.

Followed over time, Seattle patients had been enrolled while infection was active. The CDR3 loop spans 14 amino acids. Germline V CDR1 and CDR2: LGHNA, YNFKEQ. V lost 0 bases, J lost 9 bases, and 12 bases lay in between. Generated by immunoSEQ multiplex PCR, the TCRdb table keeps only in-frame clones and is missing some. This repertoire shows approximately 280,000 clones, 80% to 95% found once; its top ten account for 6% to 7%. Source material: peripheral blood. The chain couples TRBV4-2 to TRBJ1-5, with D maybe TRBD1 (5 bases). The receptor's source is a woman aged 25 to 39 with COVID-19, enrolled during active disease. DNA for the CDR3: TGTGCCAGCAGCCAAGACGGGGGTAGAGGGCCCCAGCATTTT. It codes for CASSQDGGRGPQHF.